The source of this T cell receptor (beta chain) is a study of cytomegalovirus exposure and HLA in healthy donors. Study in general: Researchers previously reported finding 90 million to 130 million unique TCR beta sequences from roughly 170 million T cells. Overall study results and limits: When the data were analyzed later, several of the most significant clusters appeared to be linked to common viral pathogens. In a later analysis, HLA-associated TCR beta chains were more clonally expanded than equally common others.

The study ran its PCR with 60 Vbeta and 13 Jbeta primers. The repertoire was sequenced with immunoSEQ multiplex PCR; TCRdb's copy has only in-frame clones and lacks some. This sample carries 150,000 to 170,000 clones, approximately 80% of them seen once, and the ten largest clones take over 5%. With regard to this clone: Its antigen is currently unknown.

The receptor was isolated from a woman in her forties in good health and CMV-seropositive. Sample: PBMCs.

The CDR3: CSAREGETQYF. The CDR3 coding sequence is TGCAGTGCTAGGGAGGGGGAGACCCAGTACTTC. The chain combines TRBV20-1 with TRBJ2-5, with a tentative D call TRBD2 (6 bases). V shed 3 bases and J shed 5 bases, with 7 bases lying between them. Germline loops: CDR1 DFQATT, CDR2 SNEGSKA (reference sequence). The CDR3 totals 11 residues.